The 5 T cell receptor beta chains reported below all come from one sample, sequenced in a study of blood T cell repertoires in COVID-19. Measured with immunoSEQ multiplex PCR; TCRdb has only the in-frame clones, and not every one. Seen here are 150,000 to 200,000 clones, less than 90% observed once, and the top ten hold more than 12%. Input material: peripheral blood. Receptors originate from a woman in her 70s with COVID-19, enrolled during active disease.

The rearrangement links TRBV28 to TRBJ2-3, with 7 bases aligning to TRBD2. Germline V gives CDR1 MDHEN, CDR2 SYDVKM. V shed 5 bases, J shed 3 bases, and the junction held 2 bases outside the gene matches. This CDR3 has 13 residues. The CDR3 nucleotides are TGTGCCAGCAGTCTGGGGGGGACAGATACGCAGTATTTT. It translates to CASSLGGTDTQYF.

V is TRBV5-6 and J is TRBJ2-3; D is unresolved. This CDR3 has 15 residues. From germline, CDR1 is SGHDT and CDR2 YYEEEE. The V end was cut by 1 base, the J end by 4 bases, with 13 bases between. The CDR3 DNA follows: TGTGCCAGCAGCTTGTTGATTAGAATTTCAGATACGCAGTATTTT. It encodes CASSLLIRISDTQYF.

The V and J genes are TRBV6-2 or TRBV6-3 and TRBJ1-2, with D unresolved. Trimming removed 5 bases at V and 6 bases at J, with 25 bases between. The CDR3 sequence is 17 residues long. Per the germline V gene, CDR1 is MNHEY and CDR2 is SVGEGT. The CDR3 DNA sequence: TGTGCCAGCAGTCACCAGGACCCCCCTAGGCGGGTTCATGGCTACACCTTC. It translates to CASSHQDPPRRVHGYTF.

The chain uses TRBV12-5 and TRBJ2-3; 9 positions match TRBD1. V shed 10 bases and J 3 bases; nucleotides not matched to a gene: 17. The CDR3 totals 17 residues. Germline V CDR1 and CDR2: LGHNT, FRNRAP. CDR3 in DNA: TGTGCTACAGCCGTCCCCGGGACAGGGACACTTACAGATACGCAGTATTTT. It yields the protein CATAVPGTGTLTDTQYF.

This chain uses TRBV12-3 or TRBV12-4 with TRBJ2-3; no definite D call. With 5 bases removed from V and 8 bases from J, the gap between germline ends came to 11 bases. This CDR3 has 12 amino acids. The CDR3 loop reads CASSPGAGTQYF. CDR3 bases: TGTGCCAGCAGTCCCGGTGCTGGTACGCAGTATTTT.